This entry features one TCR beta chain sequence. Donors were grouped by their self-reported clinical history. Two negative PCRs, clearance, or symptom resolution characterized the recovered Cohort 3 donors. These data originate in a study of blood T cell repertoires in COVID-19. This CDR3 region has 12 residues. The germline V and J ends were trimmed by 6 bases and 5 bases, with 8 bases remaining between them. Germline V gives CDR1 MDHEN, CDR2 SYDVKM. Sequencing used immunoSEQ multiplex PCR; TCRdb keeps in-frame clones, though not all of them. This table holds about 330,000 clones, roughly 90% found once.

The genes are TRBV28 and TRBJ1-5; D call uncertain. Sequenced sample: PBMCs or T cells enriched from blood (not recorded which). The origin of this receptor is a woman aged 25 to 45 who had recovered from COVID-19. In DNA, the CDR3 is TGTGCCAGCAGGAAAACTGATCAGCCCCAGCATTTT. This gives the protein CASRKTDQPQHF.